This TCR beta chain derives from a study of glioma-infiltrating T cells after dendritic cell vaccination. Repertoires were generated with immunoSEQ multiplex PCR, while TCRdb's copy carries only in-frame clones and drops some. The sample lists approximately 84,000 clones, about nine tenths occurring once. Germline V gene data show CDR1 as MNHEY and CDR2 as SMNVEV (reference sequence). The length of the CDR3 is 15 residues. Trimming took 7 bases from V and 8 from J; bases not matched to a gene: 12. Sequencing used blood, obtained before dendritic cell vaccination. This TCR derives from a human donor with glioblastoma. V gene TRBV27 combines with J gene TRBJ2-4; 9 bases map to TRBD1. The CDR3 spells CASNPTGTGSHIQYF. In DNA form, the CDR3 reads TGTGCCAGCAATCCGACCGGGACAGGGTCACACATTCAGTACTTC.